This T cell receptor (beta chain) was sequenced in a study of blood T cell repertoires in COVID-19. Study-wide background: There were acute and convalescent COVID-19 samples, and they came from the United States, Italy and Spain. The cDNA or gDNA used as material had been derived from T cells, B-cell-depleted T cells, or PBMCs.

Losses at the gene ends were 8 bases for V and 5 bases for J; bases not matched to a gene: 7. Germline-derived CDR1 and CDR2 are SNHLY and FYNNEI. The CDR3 loop spans 13 amino acids. In the authors' workflow: Scientists estimated how many nucleated cells there were by amplifying reference gene primers. Assay: immunoSEQ multiplex PCR; the TCRdb copy retains only in-frame clones and omits some. For V, J and clone size, that table is used; D and trimming come from the DNA. Found here are 650,000 to 800,000 clones, 70% to 90% of them singletons; the top ten hold approximately 0.25%. Sequencing used peripheral blood. The gene calls are TRBV2 and TRBJ1-1; 8 bases map to TRBD1. This receptor was taken from a young woman with acute or convalescent COVID-19. CDR3 in amino acids: CASQDREGTEAFF. The DNA for the CDR3 is TGTGCCAGCCAGGACAGGGAGGGGACTGAAGCTTTCTTT.